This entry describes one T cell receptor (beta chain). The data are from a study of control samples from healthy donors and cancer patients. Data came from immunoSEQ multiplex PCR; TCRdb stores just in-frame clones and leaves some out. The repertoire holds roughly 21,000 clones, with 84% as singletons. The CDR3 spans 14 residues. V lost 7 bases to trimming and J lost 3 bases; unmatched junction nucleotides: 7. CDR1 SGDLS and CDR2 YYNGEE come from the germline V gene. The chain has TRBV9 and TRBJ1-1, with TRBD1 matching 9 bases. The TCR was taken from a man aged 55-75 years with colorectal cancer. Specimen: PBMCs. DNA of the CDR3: TGTGCCAGCGGAAAGACAGGGGGAGACACTGAAGCTTTCTTT. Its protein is CASGKTGGDTEAFF.